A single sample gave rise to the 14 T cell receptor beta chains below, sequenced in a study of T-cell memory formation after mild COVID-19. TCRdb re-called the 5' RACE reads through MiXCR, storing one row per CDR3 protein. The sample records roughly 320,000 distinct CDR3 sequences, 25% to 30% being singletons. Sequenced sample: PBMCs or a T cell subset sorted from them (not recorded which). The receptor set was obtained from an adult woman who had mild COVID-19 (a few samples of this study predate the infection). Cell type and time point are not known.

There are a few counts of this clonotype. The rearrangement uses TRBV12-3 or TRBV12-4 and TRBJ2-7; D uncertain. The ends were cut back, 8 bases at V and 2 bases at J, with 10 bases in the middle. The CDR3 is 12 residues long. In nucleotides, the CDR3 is TGTGCCAGCTCCCTTTGGGCCTACGAGCAGTACTTC. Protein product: CASSLWAYEQYF.

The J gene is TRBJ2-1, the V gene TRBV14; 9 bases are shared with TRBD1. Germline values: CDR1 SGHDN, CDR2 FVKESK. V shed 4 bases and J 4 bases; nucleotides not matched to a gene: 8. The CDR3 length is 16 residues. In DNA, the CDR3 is TGTGCCAGCAGCCGGGACGACAGGGGGTTATACAATGAGCAGTTCTTC. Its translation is CASSRDDRGLYNEQFF.

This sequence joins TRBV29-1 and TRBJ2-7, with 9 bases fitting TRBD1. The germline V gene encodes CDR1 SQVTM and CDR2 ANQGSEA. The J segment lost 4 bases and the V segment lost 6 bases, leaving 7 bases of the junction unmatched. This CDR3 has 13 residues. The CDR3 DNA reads TGCAGCGTGACCGGGACAGGGACGTACGAGCAGTACTTC. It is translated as CSVTGTGTYEQYF.

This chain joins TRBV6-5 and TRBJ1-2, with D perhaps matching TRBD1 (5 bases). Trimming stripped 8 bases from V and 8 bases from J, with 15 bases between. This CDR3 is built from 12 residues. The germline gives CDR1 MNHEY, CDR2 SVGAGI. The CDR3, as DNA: TGTGCCAGCGGGAGGGGTTACGACGGCTACACCTTC. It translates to CASGRGYDGYTF.

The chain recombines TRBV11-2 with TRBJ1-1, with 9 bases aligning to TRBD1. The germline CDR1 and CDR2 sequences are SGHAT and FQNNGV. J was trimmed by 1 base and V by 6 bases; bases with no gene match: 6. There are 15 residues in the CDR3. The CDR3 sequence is CASRYRGHWNTEAFF. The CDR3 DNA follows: TGTGCCAGCAGATACAGGGGGCATTGGAACACTGAAGCTTTCTTT.

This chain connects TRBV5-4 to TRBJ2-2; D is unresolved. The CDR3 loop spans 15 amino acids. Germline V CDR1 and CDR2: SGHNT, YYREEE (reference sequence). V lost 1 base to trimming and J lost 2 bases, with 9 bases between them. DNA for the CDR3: TGTGCCAGCAGCTTGCCCCTAGTTAACACCGGGGAGCTGTTTTTT. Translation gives CASSLPLVNTGELFF.

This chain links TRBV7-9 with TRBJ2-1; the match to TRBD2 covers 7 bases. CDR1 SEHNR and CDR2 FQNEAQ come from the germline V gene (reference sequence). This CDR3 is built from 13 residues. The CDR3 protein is CAAGTTGPNEQFF. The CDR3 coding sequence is TGTGCTGCCGGGACTACCGGCCCGAATGAGCAGTTCTTC.

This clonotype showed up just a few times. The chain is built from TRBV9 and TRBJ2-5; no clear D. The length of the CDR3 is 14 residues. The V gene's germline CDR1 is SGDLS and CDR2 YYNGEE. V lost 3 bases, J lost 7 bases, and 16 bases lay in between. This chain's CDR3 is CASSDGSAVGTQYF. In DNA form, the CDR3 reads TGTGCCAGCAGCGACGGATCCGCGGTAGGGACCCAGTACTTC. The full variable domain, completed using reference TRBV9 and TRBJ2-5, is DSGVTQTPKHLITATGQRVTLRCSPRSGDLSVYWYQQSLDQGLQFLIQYYNGEERAKGNILERFSAQQFPDLHSELNLSSLELGDSALYFCASSDGSAVGTQYFGPGTRLLVL.

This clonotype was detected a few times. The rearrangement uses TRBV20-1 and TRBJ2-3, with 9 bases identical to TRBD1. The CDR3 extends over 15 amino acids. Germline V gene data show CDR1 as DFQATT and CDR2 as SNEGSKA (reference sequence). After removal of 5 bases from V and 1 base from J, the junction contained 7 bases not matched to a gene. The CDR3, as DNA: TGCAGTGCTCCTCACAGGGGGCTCGGCACAGATACGCAGTATTTT. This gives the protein CSAPHRGLGTDTQYF.

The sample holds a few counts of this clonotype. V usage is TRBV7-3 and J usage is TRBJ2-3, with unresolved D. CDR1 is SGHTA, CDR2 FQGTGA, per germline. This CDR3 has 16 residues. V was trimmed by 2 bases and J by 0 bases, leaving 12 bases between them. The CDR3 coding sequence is TGTGCCAGCAGCTTATTGGCAGGACCTAGCACAGATACGCAGTATTTT. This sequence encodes CASSLLAGPSTDTQYF.

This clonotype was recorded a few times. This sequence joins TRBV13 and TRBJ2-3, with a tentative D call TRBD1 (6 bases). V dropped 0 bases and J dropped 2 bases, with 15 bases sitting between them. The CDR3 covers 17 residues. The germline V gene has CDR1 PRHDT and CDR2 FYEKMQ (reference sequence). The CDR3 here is CASSLGRFLGATDTQYF. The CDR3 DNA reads TGTGCCAGCAGCTTAGGCCGGTTCTTGGGGGCCACAGATACGCAGTATTTT.

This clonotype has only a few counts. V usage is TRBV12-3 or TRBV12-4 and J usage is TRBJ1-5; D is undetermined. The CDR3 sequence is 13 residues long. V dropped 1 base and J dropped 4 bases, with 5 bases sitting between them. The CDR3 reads CASSLEENQPQHF. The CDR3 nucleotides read TGTGCCAGCAGTTTAGAAGAGAATCAGCCCCAGCATTTT.

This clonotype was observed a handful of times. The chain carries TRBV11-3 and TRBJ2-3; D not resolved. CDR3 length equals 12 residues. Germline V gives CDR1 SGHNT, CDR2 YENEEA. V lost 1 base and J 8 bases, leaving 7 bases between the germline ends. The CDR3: CASSLGPGTQYF. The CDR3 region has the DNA TGTGCCAGCAGCTTAGGTCCCGGTACGCAGTATTTT.

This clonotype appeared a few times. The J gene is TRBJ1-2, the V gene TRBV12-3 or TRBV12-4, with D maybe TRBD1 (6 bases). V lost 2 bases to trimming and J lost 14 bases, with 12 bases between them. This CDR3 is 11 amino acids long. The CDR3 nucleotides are TGTGCCAGCAGTTTAATTCGGGACATTACCTTC. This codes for CASSLIRDITF.